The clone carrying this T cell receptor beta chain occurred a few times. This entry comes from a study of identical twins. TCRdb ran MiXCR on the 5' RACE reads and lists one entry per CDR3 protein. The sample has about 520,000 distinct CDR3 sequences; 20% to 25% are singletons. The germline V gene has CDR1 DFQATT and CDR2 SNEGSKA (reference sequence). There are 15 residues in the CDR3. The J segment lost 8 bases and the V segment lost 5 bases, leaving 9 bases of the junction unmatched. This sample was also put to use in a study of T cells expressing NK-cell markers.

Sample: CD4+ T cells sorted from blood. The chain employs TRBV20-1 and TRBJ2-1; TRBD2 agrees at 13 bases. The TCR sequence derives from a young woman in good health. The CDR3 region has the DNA TGCAGTGCTTACAAAGGACTAGCGGGAGCTGATGAGCAGTTCTTC. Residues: CSAYKGLAGADEQFF.